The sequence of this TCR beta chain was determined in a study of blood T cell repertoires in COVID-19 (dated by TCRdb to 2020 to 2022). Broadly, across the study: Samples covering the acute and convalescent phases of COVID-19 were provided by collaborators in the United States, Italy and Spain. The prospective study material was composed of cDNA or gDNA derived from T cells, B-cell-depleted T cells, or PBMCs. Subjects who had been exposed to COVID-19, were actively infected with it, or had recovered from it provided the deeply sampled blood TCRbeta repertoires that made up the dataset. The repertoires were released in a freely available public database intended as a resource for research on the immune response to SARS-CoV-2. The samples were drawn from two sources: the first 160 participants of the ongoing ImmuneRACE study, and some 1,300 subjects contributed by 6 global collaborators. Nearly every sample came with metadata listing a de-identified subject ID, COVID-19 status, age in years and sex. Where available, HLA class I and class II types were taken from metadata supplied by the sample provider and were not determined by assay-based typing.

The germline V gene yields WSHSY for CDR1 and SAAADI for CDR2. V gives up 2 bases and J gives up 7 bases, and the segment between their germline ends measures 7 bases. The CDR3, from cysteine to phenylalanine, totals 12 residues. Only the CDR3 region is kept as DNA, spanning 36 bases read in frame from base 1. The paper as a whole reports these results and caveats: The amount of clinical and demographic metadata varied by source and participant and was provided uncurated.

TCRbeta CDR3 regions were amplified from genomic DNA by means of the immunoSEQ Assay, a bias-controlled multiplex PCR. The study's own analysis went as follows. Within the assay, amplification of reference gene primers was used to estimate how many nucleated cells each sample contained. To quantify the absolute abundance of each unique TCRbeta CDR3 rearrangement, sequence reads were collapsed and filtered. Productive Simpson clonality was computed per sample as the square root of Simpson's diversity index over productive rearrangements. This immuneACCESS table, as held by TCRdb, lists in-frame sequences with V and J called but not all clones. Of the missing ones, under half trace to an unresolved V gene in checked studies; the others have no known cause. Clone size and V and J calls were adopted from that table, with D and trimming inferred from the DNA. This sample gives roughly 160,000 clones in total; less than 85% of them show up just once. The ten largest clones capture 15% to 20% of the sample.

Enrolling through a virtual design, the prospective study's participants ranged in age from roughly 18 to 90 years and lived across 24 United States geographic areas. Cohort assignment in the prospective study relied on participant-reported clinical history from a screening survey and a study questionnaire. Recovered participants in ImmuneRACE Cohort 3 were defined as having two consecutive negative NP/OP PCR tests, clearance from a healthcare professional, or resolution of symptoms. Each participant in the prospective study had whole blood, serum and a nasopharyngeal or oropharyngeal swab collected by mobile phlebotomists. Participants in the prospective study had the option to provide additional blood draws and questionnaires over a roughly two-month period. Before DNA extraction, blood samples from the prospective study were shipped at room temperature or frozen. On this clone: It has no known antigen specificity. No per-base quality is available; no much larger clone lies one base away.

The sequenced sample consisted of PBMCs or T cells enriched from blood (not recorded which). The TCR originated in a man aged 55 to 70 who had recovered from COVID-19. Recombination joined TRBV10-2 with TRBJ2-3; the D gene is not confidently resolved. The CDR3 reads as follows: CASSEPRYTQYF. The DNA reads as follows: TGCGCCAGCAGTGAGCCGAGATATACGCAGTATTTT.